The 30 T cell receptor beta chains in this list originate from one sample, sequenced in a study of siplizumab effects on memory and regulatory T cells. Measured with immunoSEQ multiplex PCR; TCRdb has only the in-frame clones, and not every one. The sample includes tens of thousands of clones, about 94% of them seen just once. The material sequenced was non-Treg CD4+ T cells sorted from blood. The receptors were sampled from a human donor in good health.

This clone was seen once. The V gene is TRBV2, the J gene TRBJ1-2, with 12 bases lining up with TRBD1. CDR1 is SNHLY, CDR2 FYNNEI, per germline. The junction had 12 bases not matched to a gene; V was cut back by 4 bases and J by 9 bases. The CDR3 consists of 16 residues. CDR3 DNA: TGTGCCAGCAGTGTGGGGACAGGGGGCGGGCCCAGAAGCTACACCTTC. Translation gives CASSVGTGGGPRSYTF.

The CDR3 reads CASREQGPSAEQYF. The CDR3 nucleotides are TGTGCCAGCAGAGAACAGGGCCCCTCCGCCGAGCAGTACTTC. The V and J genes are TRBV2 and TRBJ2-7; perhaps TRBD1 as D (6 bases). V dropped 6 bases and J dropped 6 bases, with 18 bases sitting between them. The CDR3 consists of 14 residues. Per the germline V gene, CDR1 is SNHLY and CDR2 is FYNNEI.

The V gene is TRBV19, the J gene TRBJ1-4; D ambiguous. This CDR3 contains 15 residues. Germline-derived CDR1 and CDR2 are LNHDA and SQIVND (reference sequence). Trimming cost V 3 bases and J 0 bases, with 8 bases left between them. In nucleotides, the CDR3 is TGTGCCAGTAGTATGGGCGGCGCAACTAATGAAAAACTGTTTTTT. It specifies CASSMGGATNEKLFF.

DNA of the CDR3: TGTGCCAGCAGCCAAGATCTCTTCGGGACAGCCTACAATGAGCAGTTCTTC. It is translated as CASSQDLFGTAYNEQFF. The chain links TRBV14 to TRBJ2-1; 7 nucleotides line up with TRBD1. Germline-derived CDR1 and CDR2 are SGHDN and FVKESK. V shed 0 bases and J 2 bases; nucleotides not matched to a gene: 7. There are 17 residues in the CDR3.

The CDR3: CASSEALSGTGEDDTQYF. Written as DNA, the CDR3 is TGTGCCAGCAGTGAAGCGCTCTCAGGGACAGGGGAGGATGATACGCAGTATTTT. V is TRBV2 and J is TRBJ2-3, with 10 bases lining up with TRBD1. The CDR3 has 18 amino acids. Germline values: CDR1 SNHLY, CDR2 FYNNEI. The junction had 12 bases not matched to a gene; V was cut back by 0 bases and J by 6 bases.

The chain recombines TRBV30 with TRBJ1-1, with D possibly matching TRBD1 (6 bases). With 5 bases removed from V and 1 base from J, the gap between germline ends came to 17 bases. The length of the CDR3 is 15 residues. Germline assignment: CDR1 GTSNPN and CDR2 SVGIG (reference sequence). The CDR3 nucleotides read TGTGCCTGGGAGGGGGGGCTCGGCGGGAACACTGAAGCTTTCTTT. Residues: CAWEGGLGGNTEAFF.

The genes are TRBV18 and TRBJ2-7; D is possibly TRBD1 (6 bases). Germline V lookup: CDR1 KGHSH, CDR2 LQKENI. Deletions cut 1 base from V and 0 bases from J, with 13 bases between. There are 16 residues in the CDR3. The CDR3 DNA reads TGTGCCAGCTCACCACTTCCGACAGGCCTCTCCTACGAGCAGTACTTC. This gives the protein CASSPLPTGLSYEQYF.

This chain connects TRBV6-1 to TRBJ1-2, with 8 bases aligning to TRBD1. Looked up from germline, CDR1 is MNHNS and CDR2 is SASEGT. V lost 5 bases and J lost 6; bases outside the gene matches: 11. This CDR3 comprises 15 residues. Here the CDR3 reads CASSTGTGVGNGYTF. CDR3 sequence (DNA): TGTGCCAGCAGTACCGGGACAGGCGTTGGTAATGGCTACACCTTC.

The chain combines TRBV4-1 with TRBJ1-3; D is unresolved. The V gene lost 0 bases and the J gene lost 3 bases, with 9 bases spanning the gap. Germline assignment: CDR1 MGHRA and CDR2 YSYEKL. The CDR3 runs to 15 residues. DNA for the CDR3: TGCGCCAGCAGCCAAGATCTGAGGGTTGGAAACACCATATATTTT. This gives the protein CASSQDLRVGNTIYF.

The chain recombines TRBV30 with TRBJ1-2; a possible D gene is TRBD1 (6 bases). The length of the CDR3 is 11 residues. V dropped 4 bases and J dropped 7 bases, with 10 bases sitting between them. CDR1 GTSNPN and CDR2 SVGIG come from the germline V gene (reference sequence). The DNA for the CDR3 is TGTGCCTGGATCGGGGGGCCTGGCTACACCTTC. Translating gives CAWIGGPGYTF.

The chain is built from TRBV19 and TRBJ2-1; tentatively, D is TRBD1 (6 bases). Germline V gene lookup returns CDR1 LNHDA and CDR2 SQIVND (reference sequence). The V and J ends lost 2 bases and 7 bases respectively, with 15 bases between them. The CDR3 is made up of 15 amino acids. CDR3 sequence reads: CASSIKNRDGNEQFF. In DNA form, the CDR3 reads TGTGCCAGTAGTATAAAAAACAGGGATGGTAATGAGCAGTTCTTC.

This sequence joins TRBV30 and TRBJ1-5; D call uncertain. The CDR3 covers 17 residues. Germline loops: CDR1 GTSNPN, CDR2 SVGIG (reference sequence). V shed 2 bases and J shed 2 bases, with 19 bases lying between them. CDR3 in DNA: TGTGCCTGGAGTTCCACACGGACCACTGGGGGCAATCAGCCCCAGCATTTT. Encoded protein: CAWSSTRTTGGNQPQHF.

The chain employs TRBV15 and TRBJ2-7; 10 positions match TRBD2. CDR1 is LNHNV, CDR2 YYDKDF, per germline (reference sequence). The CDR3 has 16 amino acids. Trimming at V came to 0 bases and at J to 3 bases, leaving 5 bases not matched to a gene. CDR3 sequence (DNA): TGTGCCACCAGCAGAGATCGGCAGCGGGAGGGCTACGAGCAGTACTTC. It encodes CATSRDRQREGYEQYF.

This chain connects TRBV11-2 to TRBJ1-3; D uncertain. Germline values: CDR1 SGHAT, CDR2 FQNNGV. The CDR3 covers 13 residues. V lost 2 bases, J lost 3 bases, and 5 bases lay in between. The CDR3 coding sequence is TGTGCCAGCAGCTTAACGGATGGAAACACCATATATTTT. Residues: CASSLTDGNTIYF.

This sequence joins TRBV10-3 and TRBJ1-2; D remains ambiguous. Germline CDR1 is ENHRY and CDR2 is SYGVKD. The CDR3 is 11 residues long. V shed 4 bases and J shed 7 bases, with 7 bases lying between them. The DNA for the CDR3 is TGTGCCATCAGTGCTAACAGTGGCTACACCTTC. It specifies CAISANSGYTF.

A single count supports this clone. This CDR3 reads CASSQEPGGEQYF. In DNA form, the CDR3 reads TGCGCCAGCAGCCAAGAACCGGGGGGGGAGCAGTACTTC. The V call is TRBV4-1, the J call TRBJ2-7, with 8 nucleotides matching TRBD2. Losses at the gene ends were 0 bases for V and 7 bases for J; bases not matched to a gene: 2. This CDR3 comprises 13 residues. Germline CDR1 MGHRA, CDR2 YSYEKL.

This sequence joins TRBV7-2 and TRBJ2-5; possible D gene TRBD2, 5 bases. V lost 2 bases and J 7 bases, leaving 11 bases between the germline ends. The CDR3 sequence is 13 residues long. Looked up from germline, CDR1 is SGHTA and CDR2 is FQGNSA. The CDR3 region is CASSLFIRGTQYF. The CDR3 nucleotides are TGTGCCAGCAGCTTATTTATCCGGGGGACCCAGTACTTC.

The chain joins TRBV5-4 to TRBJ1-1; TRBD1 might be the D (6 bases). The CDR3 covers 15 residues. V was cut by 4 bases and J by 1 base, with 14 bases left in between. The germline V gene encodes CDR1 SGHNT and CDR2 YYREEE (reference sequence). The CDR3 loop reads CASSRAPDRNTEAFF. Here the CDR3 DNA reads TGTGCCAGCAGCCGGGCTCCGGACAGGAACACTGAAGCTTTCTTT.

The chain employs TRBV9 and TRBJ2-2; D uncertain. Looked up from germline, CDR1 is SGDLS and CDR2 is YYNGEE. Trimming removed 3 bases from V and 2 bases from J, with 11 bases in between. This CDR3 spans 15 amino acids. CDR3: CASSASLTNTGELFF. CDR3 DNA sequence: TGTGCCAGCAGCGCAAGTCTAACCAACACCGGGGAGCTGTTTTTT.

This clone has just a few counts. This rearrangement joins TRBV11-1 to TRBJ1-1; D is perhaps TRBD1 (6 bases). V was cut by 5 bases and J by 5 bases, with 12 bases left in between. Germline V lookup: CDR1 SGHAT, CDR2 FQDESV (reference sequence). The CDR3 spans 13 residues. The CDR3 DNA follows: TGTGCCAGCAGCAGGGGGATAGGAACTGAAGCTTTCTTT. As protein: CASSRGIGTEAFF.

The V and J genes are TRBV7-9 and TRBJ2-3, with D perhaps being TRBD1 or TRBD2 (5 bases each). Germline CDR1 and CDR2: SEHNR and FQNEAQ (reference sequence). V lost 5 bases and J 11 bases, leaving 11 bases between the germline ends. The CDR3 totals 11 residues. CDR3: CASSVLGVQYF. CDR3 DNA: TGTGCCAGCAGCGTCCTGGGGGTGCAGTATTTT. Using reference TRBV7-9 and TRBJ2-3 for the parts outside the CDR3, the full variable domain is DTGVSQNPRHKITKRGQNVTFRCDPISEHNRLYWYRQTLGQGPEFLTYFQNEAQLEKSRLLSDRFSAERPKGSFSTLEIQRTEQGDSAMYLCASSVLGVQYFGPGTRLTVL.

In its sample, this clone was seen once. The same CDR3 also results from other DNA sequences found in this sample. This CDR3 is CASSPGSYEQYF. The CDR3, as DNA: TGTGCCAGCTCACCAGGGAGCTACGAGCAGTACTTC. The chain joins TRBV18 to TRBJ2-7, with D perhaps matching TRBD2 (5 bases). CDR3 length equals 12 residues. In germline, CDR1 is KGHSH, CDR2 LQKENI. V lost 2 bases to trimming and J lost 3 bases, with 5 bases between them. Drawing the rest from reference TRBV18 and TRBJ2-7, the complete variable domain is NAGVMQNPRHLVRRRGQEARLRCSPMKGHSHVYWYRQLPEEGLKFMVYLQKENIIDESGMPKERFSAEFPKEGPSILRIQQVVRGDSAAYFCASSPGSYEQYFGPGTRLTVT.

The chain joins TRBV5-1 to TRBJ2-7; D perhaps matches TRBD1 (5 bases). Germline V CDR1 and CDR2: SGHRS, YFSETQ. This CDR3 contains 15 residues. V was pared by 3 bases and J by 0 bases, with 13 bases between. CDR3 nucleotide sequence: TGCGCCAGCAGCTCGCGTGGGCAGGGCTCCTACGAGCAGTACTTC. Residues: CASSSRGQGSYEQYF.

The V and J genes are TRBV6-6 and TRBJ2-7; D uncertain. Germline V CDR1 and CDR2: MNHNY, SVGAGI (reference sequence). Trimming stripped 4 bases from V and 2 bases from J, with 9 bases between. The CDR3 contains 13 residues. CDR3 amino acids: CASSWQPTYEQYF. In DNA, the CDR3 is TGTGCCAGCAGTTGGCAGCCCACCTACGAGCAGTACTTC.

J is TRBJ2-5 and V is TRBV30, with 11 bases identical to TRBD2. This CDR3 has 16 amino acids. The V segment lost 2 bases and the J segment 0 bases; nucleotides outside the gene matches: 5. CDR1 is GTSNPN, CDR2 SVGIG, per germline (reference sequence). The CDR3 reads CAWSFGTSGYQETQYF. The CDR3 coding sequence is TGTGCCTGGAGTTTCGGGACTAGCGGTTACCAAGAGACCCAGTACTTC.

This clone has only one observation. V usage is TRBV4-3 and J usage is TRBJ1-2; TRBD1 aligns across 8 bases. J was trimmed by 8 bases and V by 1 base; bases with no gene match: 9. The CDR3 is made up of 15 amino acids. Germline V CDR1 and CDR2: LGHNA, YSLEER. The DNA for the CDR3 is TGCGCCAGCAGCCAAGTAACGACAGGGGTAGAGGGCTACACCTTC. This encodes CASSQVTTGVEGYTF.

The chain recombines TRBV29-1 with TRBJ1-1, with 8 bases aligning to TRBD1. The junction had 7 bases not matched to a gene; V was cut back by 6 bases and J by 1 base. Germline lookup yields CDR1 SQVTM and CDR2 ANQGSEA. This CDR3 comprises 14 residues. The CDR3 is CSVSPGTGNTEAFF. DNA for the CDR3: TGCAGCGTCAGTCCCGGGACAGGGAACACTGAAGCTTTCTTT.

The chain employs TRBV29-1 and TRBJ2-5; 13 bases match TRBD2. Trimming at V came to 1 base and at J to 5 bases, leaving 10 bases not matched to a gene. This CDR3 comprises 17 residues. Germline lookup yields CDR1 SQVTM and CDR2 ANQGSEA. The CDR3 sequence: CSVEGGTSGTPWETQYF. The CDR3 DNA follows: TGCAGCGTTGAAGGGGGGACTAGCGGGACCCCTTGGGAGACCCAGTACTTC.

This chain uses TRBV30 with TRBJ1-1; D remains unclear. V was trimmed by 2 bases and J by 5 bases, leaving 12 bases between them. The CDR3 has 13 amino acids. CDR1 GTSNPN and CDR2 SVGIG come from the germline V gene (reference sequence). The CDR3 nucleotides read TGTGCCTGGAGTCAGAGTAGAGGGACTGAAGCTTTCTTT. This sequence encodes CAWSQSRGTEAFF.

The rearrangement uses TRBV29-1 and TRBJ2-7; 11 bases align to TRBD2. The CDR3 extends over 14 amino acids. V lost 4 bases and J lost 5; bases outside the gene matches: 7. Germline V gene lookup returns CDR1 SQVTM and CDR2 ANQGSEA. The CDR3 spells CSVGLAGLFDEQYF. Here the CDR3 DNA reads TGCAGCGTTGGACTAGCGGGACTATTCGACGAGCAGTACTTC.